This T cell receptor (beta chain) comes out of a study of blood T cell repertoires in COVID-19. Data came from immunoSEQ multiplex PCR; TCRdb stores just in-frame clones and leaves some out. The repertoire holds approximately 68,000 clones, with around nine tenths as singletons. V lost 6 bases and J lost 0, with 9 bases in between. Per germline, CDR1 MNHNY and CDR2 SVGAGI (reference sequence). This CDR3 has 14 amino acids. V usage is TRBV6-6 and J usage is TRBJ1-5; no reliable D call. Sample: peripheral blood. The clonotype originates from a man aged 65 to 79 with active or convalescent COVID-19. CDR3 sequence: CASSPGDSNQPQHF. The CDR3 region has the DNA TGTGCCAGCAGCCCCGGAGATAGCAATCAGCCCCAGCATTTT.